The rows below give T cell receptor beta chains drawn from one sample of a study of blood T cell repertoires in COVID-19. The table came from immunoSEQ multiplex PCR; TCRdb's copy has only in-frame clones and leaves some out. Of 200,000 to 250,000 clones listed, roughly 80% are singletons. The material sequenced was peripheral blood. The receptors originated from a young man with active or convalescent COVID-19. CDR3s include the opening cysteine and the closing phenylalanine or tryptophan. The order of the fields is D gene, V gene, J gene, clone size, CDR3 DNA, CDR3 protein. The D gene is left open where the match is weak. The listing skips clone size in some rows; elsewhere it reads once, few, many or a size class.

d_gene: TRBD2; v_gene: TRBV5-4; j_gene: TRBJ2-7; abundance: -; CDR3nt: TGTGCCAGCAGCCGGCGGGGGGGCGATTCCGAGCAGTACTTC; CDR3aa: CASSRRGGDSEQYF
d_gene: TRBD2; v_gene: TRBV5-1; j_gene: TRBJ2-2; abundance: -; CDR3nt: TGCGCCAGCAGCTTCCCGACTAGCGGGGATACCGGGGAGCTGTTTTTT; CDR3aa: CASSFPTSGDTGELFF
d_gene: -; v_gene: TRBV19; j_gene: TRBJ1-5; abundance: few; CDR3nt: TGTGCCAGTAGTCCCCGACAGGAGAATCAGCCCCAGCATTTT; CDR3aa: CASSPRQENQPQHF
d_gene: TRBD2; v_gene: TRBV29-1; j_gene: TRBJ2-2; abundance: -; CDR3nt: TGCAGCGCCCGGGGGGGGAACACCGGGGAGCTGTTTTTT; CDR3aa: CSARGGNTGELFF
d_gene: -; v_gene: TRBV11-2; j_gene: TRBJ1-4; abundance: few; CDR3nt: TGTGCCAGCAGCTTAACACAGCCAAATGAAAAACTGTTTTTT; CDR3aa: CASSLTQPNEKLFF
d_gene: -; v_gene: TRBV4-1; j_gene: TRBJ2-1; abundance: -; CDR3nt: TGCGCCAGCAGCCATCAGGACTTACTCTACAATGAGCAGTTCTTC; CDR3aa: CASSHQDLLYNEQFF
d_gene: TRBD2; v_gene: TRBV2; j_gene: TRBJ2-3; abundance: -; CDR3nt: TGTGCCAGCACCAAGGGGTTAGCGGGGGGCACAGATACGCAGTATTTT; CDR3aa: CASTKGLAGGTDTQYF
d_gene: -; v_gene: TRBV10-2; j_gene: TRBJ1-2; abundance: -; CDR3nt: TGCGCCAGCAGTGAGTCCGGCAGGGCTGGCTATGGCTACACCTTC; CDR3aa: CASSESGRAGYGYTF
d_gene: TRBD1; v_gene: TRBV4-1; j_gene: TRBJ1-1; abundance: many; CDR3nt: TGCGCCAGCAGCCAATCCGGGACAGGGGTCCAAGCTTTCTTT; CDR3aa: CASSQSGTGVQAFF
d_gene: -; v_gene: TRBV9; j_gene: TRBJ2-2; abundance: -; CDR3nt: TGTGCCAGCAGCGTAGTAGCCCCGTCTAACACCGGGGAGCTGTTTTTT; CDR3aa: CASSVVAPSNTGELFF
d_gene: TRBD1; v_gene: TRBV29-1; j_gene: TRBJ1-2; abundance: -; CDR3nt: TGCAGCGTTGGTAGACAGGGCTGGGTTAGTGGCTACACCTTC; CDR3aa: CSVGRQGWVSGYTF
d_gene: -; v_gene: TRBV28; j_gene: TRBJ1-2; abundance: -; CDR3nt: TGTGCCAGCAAAATCCCCGGACAATCAAACTATGGCTACACCTTC; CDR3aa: CASKIPGQSNYGYTF
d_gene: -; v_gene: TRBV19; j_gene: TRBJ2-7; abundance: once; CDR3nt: TGTGCCAGTAGTATAGGAGCGGCATACACAACCTACGAGCAGTACTTC; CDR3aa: CASSIGAAYTTYEQYF
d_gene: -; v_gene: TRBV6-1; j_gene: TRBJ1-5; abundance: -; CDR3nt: TGTGCCAGCAGTTGGGGACAAATCAATCAGCCCCAGCATTTT; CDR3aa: CASSWGQINQPQHF
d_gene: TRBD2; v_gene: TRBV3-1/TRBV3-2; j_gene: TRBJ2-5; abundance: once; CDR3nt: TGTGCCAGCAGCTTAACGGGACTAGCGAGGGAGACCCAGTACTTC; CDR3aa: CASSLTGLARETQYF
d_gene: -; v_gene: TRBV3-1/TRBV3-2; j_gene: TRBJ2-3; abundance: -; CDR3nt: TGTGCCAGCAGCCAAGATTGGGACACTAGGAGTACGCAGTATTTT; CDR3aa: CASSQDWDTRSTQYF
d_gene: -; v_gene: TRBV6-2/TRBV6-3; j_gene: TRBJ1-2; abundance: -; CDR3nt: TGTGCCAGCAGTCTCACAGGGAATGGCTACACCTTC; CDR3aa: CASSLTGNGYTF
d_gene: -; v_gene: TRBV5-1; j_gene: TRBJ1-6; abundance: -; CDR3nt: TGCGCCAGCAGCTTGGACAGCCACTATAATTCACCCCTCCACTTT; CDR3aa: CASSLDSHYNSPLHF
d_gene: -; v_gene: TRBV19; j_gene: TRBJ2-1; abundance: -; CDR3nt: TGTGCCAGTAGTATGTTAGGGGAATACAATGAGCAGTTCTTC; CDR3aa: CASSMLGEYNEQFF
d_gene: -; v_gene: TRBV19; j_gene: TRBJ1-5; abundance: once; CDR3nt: TGTGCCAGTAGTCGTGTGAGGGATCAGCCCCAGCATTTT; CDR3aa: CASSRVRDQPQHF
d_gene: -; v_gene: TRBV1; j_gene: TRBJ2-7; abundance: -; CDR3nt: TGCACCAGCAGCCAAGATACTAGCGACTCCTACGAGCAGTACTTC; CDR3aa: CTSSQDTSDSYEQYF
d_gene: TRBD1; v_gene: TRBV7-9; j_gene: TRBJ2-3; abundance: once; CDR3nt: TGTGCCAGCAGCTCCCGACAGGGGCTAGCTAGACGCACAGATACGCAGTATTTT; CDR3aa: CASSSRQGLARRTDTQYF
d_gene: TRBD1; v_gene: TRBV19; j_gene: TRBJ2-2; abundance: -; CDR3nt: TGTGCCAGCAGAGGACAGGGGCAAACCGGGGAGCTGTTTTTT; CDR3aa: CASRGQGQTGELFF
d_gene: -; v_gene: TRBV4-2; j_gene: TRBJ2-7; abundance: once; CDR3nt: TGTGCCAGCAGCTTAACCGGGACTTCCACCTACGAGCAGTACTTC; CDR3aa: CASSLTGTSTYEQYF
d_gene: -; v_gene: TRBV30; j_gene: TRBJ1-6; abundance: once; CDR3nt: TGTGCCTGGAACCCGGGTTACAATAATTCACCCCTCCACTTT; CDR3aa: CAWNPGYNNSPLHF
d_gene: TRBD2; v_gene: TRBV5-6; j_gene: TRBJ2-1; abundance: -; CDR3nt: TGTGCCAGCAGCCGACGTAGCGGGAGTGGCGATGAGCAGTTCTTC; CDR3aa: CASSRRSGSGDEQFF
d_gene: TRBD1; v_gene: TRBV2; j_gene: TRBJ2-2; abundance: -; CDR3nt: TGTGCCAGCAGCCTAGGACAGGGTGACACCGGGGAGCTGTTTTTT; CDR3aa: CASSLGQGDTGELFF
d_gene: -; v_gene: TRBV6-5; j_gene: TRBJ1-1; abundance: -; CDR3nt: TGTGCCAGCGCCAGGGGACAAAACACTGAAGCTTTCTTT; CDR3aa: CASARGQNTEAFF
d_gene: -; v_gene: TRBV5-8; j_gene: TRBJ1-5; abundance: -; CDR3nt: TGTGCCAGCAGCCCCCGTCGGGGGGGGGACACTAGCAATCAGCCCCAGCATTTT; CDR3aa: CASSPRRGGDTSNQPQHF
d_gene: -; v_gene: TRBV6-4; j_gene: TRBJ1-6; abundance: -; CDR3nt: TGTGCCAGCAGTGAGTCAGGGTTTGGTTCACCCCTCCACTTT; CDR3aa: CASSESGFGSPLHF
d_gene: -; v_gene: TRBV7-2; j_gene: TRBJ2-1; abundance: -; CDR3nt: TGTGCCAGCAGCTCACGGACGGGAGCAGGTACTTACAATGAGCAGTTCTTC; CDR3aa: CASSSRTGAGTYNEQFF
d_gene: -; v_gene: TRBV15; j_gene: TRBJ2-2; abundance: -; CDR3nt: TGTGCCACCAGCAAGGGGGGGGTTGGCACCGGGGAGCTGTTTTTT; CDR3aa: CATSKGGVGTGELFF
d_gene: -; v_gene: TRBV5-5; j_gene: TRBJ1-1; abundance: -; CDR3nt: TGTGCCAGCAGCTTGGAAGGACTTGAAGCTTTCTTT; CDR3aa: CASSLEGLEAFF
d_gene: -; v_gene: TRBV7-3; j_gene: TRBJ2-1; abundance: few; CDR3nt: TGTGCCAGCAGCTCGACACCGTATTACAATGAGCAGTTCTTC; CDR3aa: CASSSTPYYNEQFF
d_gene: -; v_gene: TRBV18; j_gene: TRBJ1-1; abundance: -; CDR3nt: TGTGCCAGCACCCCAGGACCTAGCATGAACACTGAAGCTTTCTTT; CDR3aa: CASTPGPSMNTEAFF
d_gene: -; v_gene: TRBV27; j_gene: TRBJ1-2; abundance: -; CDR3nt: TGTGCCAGCAGTAGCCAGGGCTATGGCTACACCTTC; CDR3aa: CASSSQGYGYTF
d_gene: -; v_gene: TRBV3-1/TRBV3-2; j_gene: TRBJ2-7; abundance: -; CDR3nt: TGTGCCAGCAGCCCCACCAGGCCAGGGTCCAATAACGAGCAGTACTTC; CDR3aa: CASSPTRPGSNNEQYF
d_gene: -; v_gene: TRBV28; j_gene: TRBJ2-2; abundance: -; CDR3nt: TGTGCCAGCACCCTAAGGGCAGGGCTGAACACCGGGGAGCTGTTTTTT; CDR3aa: CASTLRAGLNTGELFF
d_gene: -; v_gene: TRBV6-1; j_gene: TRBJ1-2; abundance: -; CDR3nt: TGTGCCAGCAGTGAAGAGGAGGACAGTCCCTTTAACTTCTATGGCTACACCTTC; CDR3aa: CASSEEEDSPFNFYGYTF
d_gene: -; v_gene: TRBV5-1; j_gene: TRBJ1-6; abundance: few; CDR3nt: TGCGCCAGCAGCTTAGGACAACTTAATTCACCCCTCCACTTT; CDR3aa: CASSLGQLNSPLHF
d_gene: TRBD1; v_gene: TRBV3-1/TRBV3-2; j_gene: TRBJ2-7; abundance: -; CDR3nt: TGTGCCAGCAGTCGGGACAGAGACTACGAGCAGTACTTC; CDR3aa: CASSRDRDYEQYF
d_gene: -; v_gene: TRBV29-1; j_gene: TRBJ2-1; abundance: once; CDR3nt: TGCAGCGCTACCGGGACACTATACAATGAGCAGTTCTTC; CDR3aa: CSATGTLYNEQFF
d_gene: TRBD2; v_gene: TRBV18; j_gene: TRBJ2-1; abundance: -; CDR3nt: TGTGCCAGCTCACCATCCGGGGGGGCCTTCAATGAGCAGTTCTTC; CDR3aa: CASSPSGGAFNEQFF
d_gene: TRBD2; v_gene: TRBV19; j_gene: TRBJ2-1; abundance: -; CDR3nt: TGTGCCAGTAGTTCCCCGGGGACTAGCGGGGGGCCAGGCGCCAATGAGCAGTTCTTC; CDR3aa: CASSSPGTSGGPGANEQFF
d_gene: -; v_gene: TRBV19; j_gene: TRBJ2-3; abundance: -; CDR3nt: TGTGCCAGTAGTATAGCGGAATTTGCGGGTACGCAGTATTTT; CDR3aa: CASSIAEFAGTQYF
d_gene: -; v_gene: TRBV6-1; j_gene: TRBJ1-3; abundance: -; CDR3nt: TGTGCCAGCAGTATGGGCTCCGGAAACACCATATATTTT; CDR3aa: CASSMGSGNTIYF
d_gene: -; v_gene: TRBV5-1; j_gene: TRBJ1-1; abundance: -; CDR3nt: TGCGCCAGCAGCTATGGGGGAGGGAACACTGAAGCTTTCTTT; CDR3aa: CASSYGGGNTEAFF
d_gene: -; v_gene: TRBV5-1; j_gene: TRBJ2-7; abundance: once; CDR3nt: TGCGCCAGCAGCCCCCGCCCAGGGTCTAGGCGGGAGCAGTACTTC; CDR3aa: CASSPRPGSRREQYF
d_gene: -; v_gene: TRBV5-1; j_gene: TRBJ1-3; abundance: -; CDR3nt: TGCGCCAGCAGCTTGGAGGGGCAAGGGTCGGACACCATATATTTT; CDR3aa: CASSLEGQGSDTIYF